The source of this T cell receptor beta chain is a study of T cell repertoires in cytomegalovirus infection. A single record per CDR3 protein comes from TCRdb applying MiXCR to the reads. The data show roughly 600,000 distinct CDR3 sequences, more than 20% seen once. This clonotype came up many times. The germline V gene encodes CDR1 MGHRA and CDR2 YSYEKL. This CDR3 has 15 residues. Between the trimmed V and J ends, which lost 3 bases and 0 bases, there was a span of 12 bases. This chain joins TRBV4-1 and TRBJ2-7, with D possibly matching TRBD2 (5 bases). Sequences were obtained from CD8+ T cells from PBMCs. This TCR came from a human donor in good health (CMV status not recorded). Some clones in this sample may be carry-over from other donors' samples. The CDR3 spells CASSHTSGSSYEQYF. CDR3 bases: TGCGCCAGCAGCCACACCTCGGGGAGCTCCTACGAGCAGTACTTC.